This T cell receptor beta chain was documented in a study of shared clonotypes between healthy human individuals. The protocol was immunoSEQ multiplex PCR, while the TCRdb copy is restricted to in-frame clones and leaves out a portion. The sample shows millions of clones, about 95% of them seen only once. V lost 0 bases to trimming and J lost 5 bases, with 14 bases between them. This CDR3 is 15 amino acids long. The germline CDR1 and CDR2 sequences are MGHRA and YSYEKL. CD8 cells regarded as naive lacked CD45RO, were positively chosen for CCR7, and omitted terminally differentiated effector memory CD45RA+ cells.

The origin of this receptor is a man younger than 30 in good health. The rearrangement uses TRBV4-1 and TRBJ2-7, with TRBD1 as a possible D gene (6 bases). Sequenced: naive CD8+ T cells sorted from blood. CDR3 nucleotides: TGCGCCAGCAGCCAAGATCAGGGGCCCGCGGACGAGCAGTACTTC. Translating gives CASSQDQGPADEQYF.